This TCR beta chain appears in the sequencing data of a study of control samples from healthy donors and cancer patients. TCRdb's copy holds only in-frame clones and misses some; the assay was immunoSEQ multiplex PCR. This table has about 160,000 clones, approximately 94% appearing once. CDR1 GTSNPN and CDR2 SVGIG come from the germline V gene (reference sequence). Trimming took off 2 bases at V and 6 bases at J, with 19 bases between the two ends. The CDR3 has 15 residues. The sequenced material came from PBMCs. The clonotype comes from a man aged 55 to 70 with colorectal cancer. The chain uses TRBV30 and TRBJ1-2; D possibly corresponds to TRBD1 (5 bases). This CDR3 reads CAWSLSSWLGDGYTF. The CDR3 nucleotides are TGTGCCTGGAGTTTGAGTAGTTGGTTGGGGGATGGCTACACCTTC.